Listed here is a single T cell receptor (beta chain). The source of the sample is a study of blood T cell repertoires in COVID-19. Method: immunoSEQ multiplex PCR; TCRdb's copy keeps in-frame clones and lacks some. The sample has 150,000 or so clones; about 90% are singletons. Germline V lookup: CDR1 MNHEY, CDR2 SVGAGI. The V end lost 0 bases, the J end lost 6 bases, and 15 bases lay between the germline ends. CDR3 length equals 16 residues. The source material was PBMCs or T cells enriched from blood (not recorded which). The chain joins TRBV6-5 to TRBJ1-3; D possibly corresponds to TRBD1 (6 bases). This TCR came from a human donor with acute COVID-19. The donor label of this sample is uncertain. The CDR3: CASSYSSQQGANTIYF. The CDR3 DNA sequence: TGTGCCAGCAGTTACTCGTCGCAACAGGGCGCAAACACCATATATTTT.